The entry below describes one TCR beta chain. This table comes from immunoSEQ multiplex PCR, and its TCRdb copy is limited to in-frame clones, with some not included. The sample carries about 95,000 clones, roughly 95% recorded once. This specimen comes from a study of technical replicates of blood from several donors. Looked up from germline, CDR1 is GTSNPN and CDR2 is SVGIG (reference sequence). The CDR3 is 12 amino acids. V lost 2 bases and J 13 bases, leaving 15 bases between the germline ends. This clonotype originated in a human donor in good health. This chain connects TRBV30 to TRBJ2-1, with a weak D call TRBD1 (5 bases). Sequences were obtained from T cells isolated from PBMCs. The CDR3 region is CAWSTPGKEQFF. The CDR3 region has the DNA TGTGCCTGGAGTACCCCAGGGAAAGAACAGTTCTTC.